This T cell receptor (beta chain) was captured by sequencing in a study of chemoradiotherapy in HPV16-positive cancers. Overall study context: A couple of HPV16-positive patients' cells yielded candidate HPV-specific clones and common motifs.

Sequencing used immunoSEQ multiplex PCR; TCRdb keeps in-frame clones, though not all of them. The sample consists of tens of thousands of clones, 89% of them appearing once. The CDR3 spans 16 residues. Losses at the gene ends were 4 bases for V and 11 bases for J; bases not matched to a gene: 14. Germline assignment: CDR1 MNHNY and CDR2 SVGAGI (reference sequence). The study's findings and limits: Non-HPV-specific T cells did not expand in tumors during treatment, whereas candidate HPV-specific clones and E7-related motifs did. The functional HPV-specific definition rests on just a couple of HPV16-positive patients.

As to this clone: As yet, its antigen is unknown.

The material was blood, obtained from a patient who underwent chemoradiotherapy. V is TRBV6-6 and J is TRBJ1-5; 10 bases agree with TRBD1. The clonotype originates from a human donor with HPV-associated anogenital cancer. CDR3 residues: CASSSSGQGGGWAQHF. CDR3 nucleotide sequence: TGTGCCAGCAGTTCATCCGGACAGGGGGGAGGCTGGGCCCAGCATTTT.